The clone carrying this T cell receptor beta chain showed up many times. Its antigen is currently unknown. This sample is part of a study of shared clonotypes between healthy human individuals. Findings and limits, study-wide: Only a few donors were included, so the genetic and exposure-history diversity represented was limited.

Every donor was a Caucasian adult from Nashville, Tennessee. The authors ran the assay at deep level. Sequencing used immunoSEQ multiplex PCR; TCRdb keeps in-frame clones, though not all of them. The sample shows approximately 460,000 clones, 75% to 80% of them seen only once. Germline V lookup: CDR1 MGHDK, CDR2 SYGVNS. J gave up 5 bases and V 3 bases, and 5 bases lay outside the gene matches. This CDR3 contains 15 residues. The chain carries TRBV25-1 and TRBJ1-1; 11 bases fit TRBD1. The specimen sequenced was PBMCs. The TCR originated in a woman aged 40 to 50 in good health. Some clones in this sample may be carry-over from other donors' samples. DNA for the CDR3: TGTGCCAGCAGTGAGCCTGGGACAGGGGGTACTGAAGCTTTCTTT. Protein: CASSEPGTGGTEAFF. The variable domain in full, completed from reference TRBV25-1 and TRBJ1-1, reads EADIYQTPRYLVIGTGKKITLECSQTMGHDKMYWYQQDPGMELHLIHYSYGVNSTEKGDLSSESTVSRIRTEHFPLTLESARPSHTSQYLCASSEPGTGGTEAFFGQGTRLTVV.